The 28 T cell receptor beta chains reported below all come from one sample, sequenced in a study of cytomegalovirus exposure and HLA in healthy donors. A multiplex PCR was run with 60 Vbeta primers and 13 Jbeta primers. Clones were read by immunoSEQ multiplex PCR, and TCRdb kept only the in-frame ones, dropping some. The sample lists about 180,000 clones, roughly 82% seen once, with 1.5% in the top ten. The sequenced sample was PBMCs. The receptors were sampled from a man aged 35 to 55 in good health and CMV-seronegative.

The V and J genes are TRBV29-1 and TRBJ2-5; D is unresolved. The ends were cut back, 6 bases at V and 1 base at J, with 15 bases in the middle. Looked up from germline, CDR1 is SQVTM and CDR2 is ANQGSEA. The CDR3 has 14 amino acids. The DNA for the CDR3 is TGCAGCGTAGACCTTGATGCGGTCCAAGAGACCCAGTACTTC. Residues: CSVDLDAVQETQYF.

V and J are TRBV7-9 and TRBJ2-1; the D gene is possibly TRBD2 (5 bases). Deletions cut 3 bases from V and 6 bases from J, with 12 bases between. The length of the CDR3 is 14 residues. Germline loops: CDR1 SEHNR, CDR2 FQNEAQ (reference sequence). The CDR3 sequence is CASSFGLAGNEQFF. The CDR3 DNA reads as TGTGCCAGCAGCTTCGGGCTAGCCGGCAATGAGCAGTTCTTC. The full variable domain, its missing parts supplied by reference TRBV7-9 and TRBJ2-1, is DTGVSQNPRHKITKRGQNVTFRCDPISEHNRLYWYRQTLGQGPEFLTYFQNEAQLEKSRLLSDRFSAERPKGSFSTLEIQRTEQGDSAMYLCASSFGLAGNEQFFGPGTRLTVL.

V is TRBV7-9 and J is TRBJ2-2; 14 positions match TRBD2. Per the germline V gene, CDR1 is SEHNR and CDR2 is FQNEAQ (reference sequence). V lost 4 bases to trimming and J lost 5 bases; unmatched junction nucleotides: 9. The CDR3 runs to 18 residues. The DNA of the CDR3 is TGTGCCAGCAGCTCCCAGGGGACTAGCGGGGGTAGGACCGGGGAGCTGTTTTTT. Residues: CASSSQGTSGGRTGELFF.

The rearrangement links TRBV6-5 to TRBJ1-3, with D tentatively TRBD1 (6 bases). The V and J ends lost 6 bases and 11 bases respectively, with 14 bases between them. This CDR3 has 12 residues. Germline V gene sequence: CDR1 MNHEY, CDR2 SVGAGI. The CDR3 bases are TGTGCCAGCAGCCAAACCGGGACATCCATATATTTT. Translated, it gives CASSQTGTSIYF.

The table lists this clone with a few counts. The chain recombines TRBV6-1 with TRBJ2-3; 11 nucleotides agree with TRBD2. CDR1 is MNHNS, CDR2 SASEGT, per germline. The CDR3 covers 14 residues. Germline trimming cut 4 bases from V and 4 bases from J; bases unmatched to any gene: 1. CDR3 bases: TGTGCCAGCAGTGTAGCGGGGGGGCCAGATACGCAGTATTTT. Protein: CASSVAGGPDTQYF.

The chain uses TRBV7-3 and TRBJ2-4, with 7 bases identical to TRBD2. Germline trimming cut 0 bases from V and 3 bases from J; bases unmatched to any gene: 8. Germline V gene data show CDR1 as SGHTA and CDR2 as FQGTGA. This CDR3 is built from 17 residues. CDR3 DNA sequence: TGTGCCAGCAGCTTAACTCCCCTCAGCGGGGTCAAAAACATTCAGTACTTC. It translates to CASSLTPLSGVKNIQYF.

The chain uses TRBV30 and TRBJ2-7; 8 nucleotides align to TRBD2. The junction had 8 bases not matched to a gene; V was cut back by 5 bases and J by 5 bases. The CDR3 covers 13 residues. Germline lookup yields CDR1 GTSNPN and CDR2 SVGIG (reference sequence). The CDR3 region has the DNA TGTGCCTGGCAAACGGGGGGGAGGGACGAGCAGTACTTC. Amino acids: CAWQTGGRDEQYF.

The J gene is TRBJ2-3, the V gene TRBV7-3; D uncertain. The CDR3 length is 13 residues. The ends were cut back, 0 bases at V and 4 bases at J, with 5 bases in the middle. Germline loops: CDR1 SGHTA, CDR2 FQGTGA. This chain's CDR3 is CASSLTGADTQYF. CDR3 DNA: TGTGCCAGCAGCTTAACCGGAGCAGATACGCAGTATTTT.

This chain links TRBV30 with TRBJ2-1; D is uncertain. The germline CDR1 and CDR2 sequences are GTSNPN and SVGIG (reference sequence). Trimming left V 2 bases short and J 9 bases short, with 8 bases between. This CDR3 contains 11 residues. The CDR3 coding sequence is TGTGCCTGGAGTATTAGCACTGAGCAGTTCTTC. This codes for CAWSISTEQFF.

The genes are TRBV6-5 and TRBJ1-5; D is uncertain. The CDR3 has 13 residues. The V gene's germline CDR1 is MNHEY and CDR2 SVGAGI. V lost 6 bases and J lost 2, with 8 bases in between. CDR3 in amino acids: CASSQAGNQPQHF. The CDR3 DNA sequence: TGTGCCAGCAGCCAGGCTGGCAATCAGCCCCAGCATTTT.

The chain couples TRBV30 to TRBJ2-7; weak D call: TRBD2 (6 bases). Trimming removed 5 bases at V and 3 bases at J, with 17 bases between. CDR1 and CDR2 (germline): GTSNPN, SVGIG (reference sequence). The CDR3 loop spans 14 amino acids. CDR3 sequence (DNA): TGTGCCTGGGGTTTCAGACTAGGGCTCTACGAGCAGTACTTC. Its translation is CAWGFRLGLYEQYF.

The CDR3 DNA reads TGTGCCAGCAGACGGAGGGGGGGCGACACCGGGGAGCTGTTTTTT. Translated: CASRRRGGDTGELFF. The chain carries TRBV6-5 and TRBJ2-2, with D possibly matching TRBD2 (7 bases). Germline V gene data show CDR1 as MNHEY and CDR2 as SVGAGI. The V and J ends lost 6 bases and 3 bases respectively, with 14 bases between them. The CDR3 has 15 amino acids.

The rearrangement joins TRBV5-1 to TRBJ1-2, with TRBD1 identical over 12 bases. Trimming cost V 5 bases and J 2 bases; bases outside gene matches: 7. The CDR3 spans 16 residues. Germline CDR1 and CDR2: SGHRS and YFSETQ. For the CDR3, the DNA is TGCGCCAGCAGGGGACAGGGGGCGCGTAAAAACTATGGCTACACCTTC. Its translation is CASRGQGARKNYGYTF.

The chain uses TRBV4-1 and TRBJ2-2, with TRBD2 matching over 11 bases. V lost 4 bases and J lost 2; bases outside the gene matches: 6. The germline CDR1 and CDR2 sequences are MGHRA and YSYEKL. This CDR3 has 17 amino acids. The CDR3 protein is CASSPPGTSGNTGELFF. CDR3 sequence (DNA): TGCGCCAGCAGCCCACCCGGGACTAGCGGAAACACCGGGGAGCTGTTTTTT.

This clone came up a few times. V gene TRBV5-1 combines with J gene TRBJ2-4; maybe TRBD1 (6 bases). There are 14 residues in the CDR3. V was clipped by 7 bases and J by 4 bases, with 15 bases between them. Germline V gene sequence: CDR1 SGHRS, CDR2 YFSETQ. CDR3 sequence (DNA): TGCGCCAGCGGCCCAGGGGATGGGAAAAACATTCAGTACTTC. Translation gives CASGPGDGKNIQYF.

The J gene is TRBJ2-2, the V gene TRBV9; 8 bases agree with TRBD1. Germline loops: CDR1 SGDLS, CDR2 YYNGEE. The V and J ends lost 4 bases and 2 bases, in that order; junction bases with no gene match: 7. CDR3 length: 16 residues. CDR3 sequence reads: CASSTTGGGNTGELFF. DNA for the CDR3: TGTGCCAGCAGCACCACAGGGGGAGGTAACACCGGGGAGCTGTTTTTT.

This rearrangement joins TRBV5-1 to TRBJ1-2; unclear D gene. The V gene lost 3 bases and the J gene lost 2 bases, with 17 bases spanning the gap. The CDR3 runs to 16 residues. Germline-derived CDR1 and CDR2 are SGHRS and YFSETQ. CDR3 in DNA: TGCGCCAGCAGCTCGTCCGCTAGGAGGGCCAACTATGGCTACACCTTC. It is translated as CASSSSARRANYGYTF.

This rearrangement joins TRBV10-3 to TRBJ1-2; 12 bases agree with TRBD1. The CDR3 runs to 15 residues. V shed 7 bases, J shed 3 bases, and the junction held 6 bases outside the gene matches. CDR1 and CDR2 from the germline V gene are ENHRY and SYGVKD. CDR3 in DNA: TGTGCCATCACTAAGGGGACAGGGGGCTACTATGGCTACACCTTC. This gives the protein CAITKGTGGYYGYTF.

The chain is built from TRBV23-1 and TRBJ2-1, with TRBD2 identical over 13 bases. TRBV23-1 counts as an open reading frame of uncertain function. The CDR3 spans 14 residues. The trim removed 7 bases at V and 13 bases at J, leaving 10 bases unmatched. CDR3: CASTGLAGTVVQFF. CDR3 sequence (DNA): TGCGCCAGCACGGGACTAGCGGGGACGGTAGTACAGTTCTTC.

This chain connects TRBV28 to TRBJ2-3, with 7 bases matching TRBD1. V gave up 5 bases and J gave up 1 base; unmatched junction bases: 3. Germline CDR1 reads MDHEN; CDR2 reads SYDVKM. CDR3 size: 14 residues. CDR3 sequence: CASSDRVGTDTQYF. The CDR3 nucleotides are TGTGCCAGCAGTGACAGGGTCGGCACAGATACGCAGTATTTT.

The table lists this clone with a few counts. This chain links TRBV7-8 with TRBJ2-7, with TRBD1 matching 8 bases. Trimming removed 4 bases from V and 3 bases from J; junction bases left unmatched: 5. The CDR3 contains 14 residues. Germline CDR1 and CDR2: SGHVS and FQNEAQ. The DNA of the CDR3 is TGTGCCAGCAGCTCCCGGACAGGGTACTACGAGCAGTACTTC. It codes for CASSSRTGYYEQYF.

The V call is TRBV4-3, the J call TRBJ2-2; unclear D gene. The CDR3 runs 16 residues. The V gene lost 3 bases and the J gene lost 0 bases, with 11 bases spanning the gap. Per germline, CDR1 LGHNA and CDR2 YSLEER. The CDR3 nucleotides read TGCGCCAGCAGCCAGACGACAACGACGAACACCGGGGAGCTGTTTTTT. Translating it yields CASSQTTTTNTGELFF.

The rearrangement uses TRBV19 and TRBJ1-5, with 8 bases matching TRBD1. With 5 bases clipped from V and 5 bases from J, the junction kept 8 bases outside the gene matches. CDR3 length: 15 residues. Germline values: CDR1 LNHDA, CDR2 SQIVND (reference sequence). The CDR3 region has the DNA TGTGCCAGTAGTCTACGTCAGGGGGCAGATCAGCCCCAGCATTTT. This codes for CASSLRQGADQPQHF.

The sample holds one count of this clone. The CDR3 here is CASSSGQGTYQPQHF. The CDR3 region has the DNA TGTGCCAGCAGCTCGGGACAGGGGACTTATCAGCCCCAGCATTTT. The V call is TRBV7-2, the J call TRBJ1-5; 10 bases line up with TRBD1. J lost 5 bases, V lost 4 bases, and 5 bases had no gene match. CDR1 SGHTA and CDR2 FQGNSA come from the germline V gene. The CDR3 spans 15 residues.

This clone showed up just a few times. The CDR3 region has the DNA TGTGCCAGCAGCTTGGGGCAGGGGCTACTTCAAGAGACCCAGTACTTC. Encoded protein: CASSLGQGLLQETQYF. This sequence joins TRBV5-6 and TRBJ2-5, with D perhaps TRBD1 (6 bases). The CDR3 length is 16 residues. V lost 0 bases and J 2 bases, leaving 14 bases between the germline ends. Germline CDR1 and CDR2: SGHDT and YYEEEE.

This chain links TRBV2 with TRBJ1-4; TRBD1 is a possible D gene (6 bases). Trimming took 5 bases from V and 5 from J, leaving 21 bases between them. The CDR3 runs to 17 residues. From germline, CDR1 is SNHLY and CDR2 FYNNEI. This chain's CDR3 is CASSPGQGRRGNEKLFF. Written as DNA, the CDR3 is TGTGCCAGCAGTCCGGGACAAGGCCGAAGGGGAAATGAAAAACTGTTTTTT.

The chain couples TRBV4-1 to TRBJ2-1, with D hard to call. Germline-derived CDR1 and CDR2 are MGHRA and YSYEKL. V was clipped by 0 bases and J by 9 bases, with 9 bases between them. This CDR3 spans 13 amino acids. In DNA form, the CDR3 reads TGCGCCAGCAGCCAAGATTGGCAGATTGAGCAGTTCTTC. Residues: CASSQDWQIEQFF.

The V and J genes are TRBV19 and TRBJ1-3, with 9 bases aligning to TRBD1. Germline V gene sequence: CDR1 LNHDA, CDR2 SQIVND (reference sequence). This CDR3 is built from 16 residues. Germline trimming cut 7 bases from V and 0 bases from J; bases unmatched to any gene: 7. The CDR3 sequence is CASTQGTGFSGNTIYF. The CDR3 DNA reads as TGTGCCAGTACCCAAGGGACAGGGTTCTCTGGAAACACCATATATTTT.